These 30 T cell receptor beta chains originate from one sample sequenced in a study of T cells in Graves' hyperthyroidism and ophthalmopathy (dated by TCRdb to the late 2010s). To prepare the library, multiplex PCR was applied. Sequencing was performed on an Illumina HiSeq 2000. The TCR beta CDR3 regions were amplified from the RNA transcripts. The first round of RT-PCR for the TCR CDR3 was performed with the HTBI primer set and the Qiagen OneStep RT-PCR kit. Using fastp trimming at Q25 and MiXCR clonotype assembly, TCRdb reanalyzed the public sequencing data and kept in-frame beta chains. A single entry per CDR3 protein holds the most common genes and DNA from its merged rows. In this sample the table shows some 490,000 distinct CDR3 sequences, 16% of which occur a single time. The ten most abundant clones make up approximately 30% of the sample. Sequencing was performed on blood. These receptors originate from a woman aged 25 to 39 with Graves' ophthalmopathy.

There are a few counts of this clonotype. V gene TRBV5-8 combines with J gene TRBJ2-7, with TRBD2 matching 13 bases. Germline trimming cut 4 bases from V and 7 bases from J; bases unmatched to any gene: 8. The CDR3 runs 15 residues. The V gene's germline CDR1 is SGHTS and CDR2 YDEGEE. The CDR3, as DNA: TGTGCCAGCAGCCTGGGGACTAGCGGGGAGACGGAGCAGTACTTC. This translates into CASSLGTSGETEQYF.

In this sample, this clonotype turned up a few times. V is TRBV20-1 and J is TRBJ2-7, with D perhaps matching TRBD2 (7 bases). CDR1 is DFQATT and CDR2 is SNEGSKA in the germline V gene (reference sequence). With 6 bases removed from V and 3 bases from J, the gap between germline ends came to 15 bases. The length of the CDR3 is 13 residues. This CDR3 reads CSASPGDYYEQYF. DNA for the CDR3: TGCAGTGCGAGCCCAGGGGACTACTACGAGCAGTACTTC.

This clonotype was seen at least ten times. This rearrangement joins TRBV4-3 to TRBJ2-2; D gene uncertain. Germline CDR1 reads LGHNA; CDR2 reads YSLEER. The CDR3 runs 14 residues. The V end lost 0 bases, the J end lost 7 bases, and 9 bases lay between the germline ends. This CDR3 is CASSQDSLDGELFF. The CDR3 bases are TGCGCCAGCAGCCAAGATTCCTTGGACGGGGAGCTGTTTTTT.

This clonotype came up many times. The rearrangement joins TRBV9 to TRBJ1-1, with D tentatively TRBD1 (6 bases). Germline V gene sequence: CDR1 SGDLS, CDR2 YYNGEE. Trimming left V 3 bases short and J 9 bases short, with 9 bases between. The CDR3 spans 11 residues. CDR3 in amino acids: CASSAGQQAFF. The CDR3 nucleotides read TGTGCCAGCAGCGCGGGACAACAAGCTTTCTTT.

The chain combines TRBV4-2 with TRBJ2-2; no definite D call. Germline V lookup: CDR1 LGHNA, CDR2 YNFKEQ. The length of the CDR3 is 14 residues. V dropped 0 bases and J dropped 4 bases, with 6 bases sitting between them. This CDR3 is CASSQDSATGELFF. CDR3 bases: TGTGCCAGCAGCCAAGATTCGGCCACCGGGGAGCTGTTTTTT.

This clonotype was picked up one time. A much larger clonotype is one base distant, so this may be a read error. J is TRBJ2-1 and V is TRBV3-1; D might be TRBD1 (6 bases). The CDR3 runs to 15 residues. The V and J ends lost 8 bases and 5 bases respectively, with 19 bases between them. From germline, CDR1 is LGHDT and CDR2 YNNKEL (reference sequence). The CDR3 nucleotides read TGTGCCAGCGGCCCTGTGTGGGGGCCCGACAATGAGCAGTTCTTC. This gives the protein CASGPVWGPDNEQFF.

This clonotype was recorded at least ten times. The J gene is TRBJ1-4, the V gene TRBV3-1, with a weak D call TRBD1 (5 bases). Trimming pared 1 base from V and 8 bases from J, leaving 14 bases between. The germline CDR1 and CDR2 sequences are LGHDT and YNNKEL (reference sequence). This CDR3 spans 15 amino acids. In DNA, the CDR3 is TGTGCCAGCAGCCAAGTCCACGGGGGTTTCGAAAAACTGTTTTTT. Translating it yields CASSQVHGGFEKLFF.

This clonotype was counted many times. The genes are TRBV7-3 and TRBJ2-3; D not resolved. This CDR3 region has 15 residues. V was pared by 2 bases and J by 6 bases, with 15 bases between. CDR1 SGHTA and CDR2 FQGTGA come from the germline V gene. The chain's CDR3 is CASSLVVTSMDTQYF. The CDR3 nucleotides are TGTGCCAGCAGCTTAGTGGTTACCTCCATGGATACGCAGTATTTT.

The sample holds a few counts of this clonotype. V and J are TRBV6-2 or TRBV6-3 and TRBJ1-2, with 8 bases identical to TRBD1. The CDR3 has 13 amino acids. Germline V gene data show CDR1 as MNHEY and CDR2 as SVGEGT. The V segment lost 5 bases and the J segment 7 bases; nucleotides outside the gene matches: 6. In DNA, the CDR3 is TGTGCCAGCAGTACCGACAGGGGAAGTGGCTACACCTTC. This gives the protein CASSTDRGSGYTF.

This rearrangement joins TRBV13 to TRBJ1-4; D unclear. CDR1 is PRHDT and CDR2 is FYEKMQ in the germline V gene (reference sequence). This CDR3 has 16 amino acids. V was cut by 5 bases and J by 8 bases, with 21 bases left in between. This CDR3 reads CASSQSPMETGEKLFF. CDR3 nucleotide sequence: TGTGCCAGCAGCCAATCTCCGATGGAGACCGGAGAAAAACTGTTTTTT.

The sample holds many counts of this clonotype. The gene calls are TRBV9 and TRBJ2-1; tentative D call: TRBD2 (7 bases). Deletions cut 2 bases from V and 6 bases from J, with 12 bases between. Germline CDR1 SGDLS, CDR2 YYNGEE. The CDR3 runs to 14 residues. Written as DNA, the CDR3 is TGTGCCAGCAGCGTTGGGGGGGCTGTCAATGAGCAGTTCTTC. It yields the protein CASSVGGAVNEQFF.

This clonotype was counted between two and nine times. The chain combines TRBV24-1 with TRBJ2-3; no clear D gene. Trimming stripped 4 bases from V and 1 base from J, with 14 bases between. The V gene's germline CDR1 is KGHDR and CDR2 SFDVKD. CDR3 length equals 16 residues. The CDR3: CATSEKGPEGTDTQYF. CDR3 DNA sequence: TGTGCCACCAGTGAGAAAGGCCCCGAGGGCACAGATACGCAGTATTTT.

In its sample, this clonotype was seen a few times. The V call is TRBV6-1, the J call TRBJ2-7; either TRBD1 or TRBD2 may supply D (5 bases each). V was shortened by 6 bases and J by 5 bases, with 17 bases between the two germline ends. Germline CDR1 is MNHNS and CDR2 is SASEGT. The CDR3 covers 14 residues. The CDR3 protein is CASSSSLRGDEQYF. CDR3 sequence (DNA): TGTGCCAGCAGCTCTAGTCTGAGGGGCGACGAGCAGTACTTC.

The chain employs TRBV6-1 and TRBJ1-6, with D perhaps matching TRBD1 (5 bases). With 6 bases removed from V and 6 bases from J, the gap between germline ends came to 21 bases. CDR3 size: 17 residues. Germline lookup yields CDR1 MNHNS and CDR2 SASEGT. The CDR3, as DNA: TGTGCCAGCAGCTGGAAACAGGACCCCGCCTTTAATTCACCCCTCCACTTT. This sequence encodes CASSWKQDPAFNSPLHF.

This clonotype was detected a few times. The rearrangement links TRBV6-1 to TRBJ2-7; no firm D call. This CDR3 contains 14 residues. Per the germline V gene, CDR1 is MNHNS and CDR2 is SASEGT. Trimming pared 6 bases from V and 1 base from J, leaving 13 bases between. The CDR3 nucleotides are TGTGCCAGCAGCCTAAATGACTTTTCCTACGAGCAGTACTTC. This translates into CASSLNDFSYEQYF.

This clonotype has at least ten counts. The J gene is TRBJ2-1, the V gene TRBV30, with 11 bases fitting TRBD2. With V trimmed by 4 bases and J by 0 bases, 5 bases remained unmatched. The CDR3 is made up of 16 amino acids. Germline V CDR1 and CDR2: GTSNPN, SVGIG (reference sequence). CDR3 nucleotide sequence: TGTGCCTGGACCCCGGGACTAGCGGCCTCCTACAATGAGCAGTTCTTC. It is translated as CAWTPGLAASYNEQFF.

This clonotype was detected many times. The rearrangement links TRBV28 to TRBJ1-1; D is unclear. Germline V gene sequence: CDR1 MDHEN, CDR2 SYDVKM. The CDR3 is 13 amino acids. V was trimmed by 3 bases and J by 5 bases, leaving 10 bases between them. The CDR3 coding sequence is TGTGCCAGCAGTTTTGACCATAGGACTGAAGCTTTCTTT. Residues: CASSFDHRTEAFF.

V gene TRBV29-1 combines with J gene TRBJ2-7; 13 bases line up with TRBD2. Germline-derived CDR1 and CDR2 are SQVTM and ANQGSEA. Trimming at V came to 1 base and at J to 6 bases, leaving 21 bases not matched to a gene. This CDR3 comprises 20 residues. For the CDR3, the DNA is TGCAGCGTTGAAGGGGAGGGACGTCTAAACGGACTAGCGGGAGCGGCCGAGCAGTACTTC. Translation gives CSVEGEGRLNGLAGAAEQYF.

This clonotype has a count of ten or more. The chain employs TRBV6-2 or TRBV6-3 and TRBJ2-7; D call uncertain. Trimming took off 0 bases at V and 3 bases at J, with 12 bases between the two ends. CDR1 is MNHEY and CDR2 is SVGEGT in the germline V gene. The CDR3 runs 15 residues. CDR3 coding DNA: TGTGCCAGCAGTTACTCGACCGAAGTGAACTACGAGCAGTACTTC. This sequence encodes CASSYSTEVNYEQYF.

To note about this clonotype: A much larger clone lies one base from this, so it may be a read error. This chain links TRBV2 with TRBJ2-5; possibly TRBD1 for D (6 bases). Germline lookup yields CDR1 SNHLY and CDR2 FYNNEI. The CDR3 runs 16 residues. V gave up 6 bases and J gave up 2 bases, with 19 bases separating them. The CDR3 reads CASRLDRSRLQETQYF. The CDR3 coding sequence is TGTGCCAGCAGACTTGACAGGAGCAGGCTACAAGAGACCCAGTACTTC.

This clonotype was detected ten times or more. This chain links TRBV2 with TRBJ2-7; tentatively, D is TRBD1 or TRBD2 (5 bases each). CDR3 length: 14 amino acids. V lost 11 bases and J lost 5, with 22 bases in between. Germline V gene data show CDR1 as SNHLY and CDR2 as FYNNEI. CDR3 in amino acids: CAYGRGLDRDEQYF. CDR3 DNA sequence: TGTGCCTATGGCCGGGGCCTCGATCGGGACGAGCAGTACTTC.

This clonotype was recorded many times. The gene calls are TRBV3-1 and TRBJ2-1; 8 bases fit TRBD2. Germline V CDR1 and CDR2: LGHDT, YNNKEL (reference sequence). The trim removed 4 bases at V and 6 bases at J, leaving 11 bases unmatched. The CDR3 contains 16 residues. In DNA, the CDR3 is TGTGCCAGCAGCCGAAGAGGGACTAGAAGGAGCAATGAGCAGTTCTTC. Protein: CASSRRGTRRSNEQFF.

At least ten counts were recorded for this clonotype. The chain couples TRBV18 to TRBJ2-1; D tentatively fits TRBD1 or TRBD2 (5 bases each). The germline V and J ends were trimmed by 3 bases and 3 bases, with 15 bases remaining between them. The CDR3 is 16 amino acids. Germline V gives CDR1 KGHSH, CDR2 LQKENI. The CDR3 spells CASSPDLGPDYNEQFF. CDR3 DNA sequence: TGTGCCAGCTCACCCGACTTGGGACCCGACTACAATGAGCAGTTCTTC.

The rearrangement uses TRBV20-1 and TRBJ2-7; weak D call: TRBD2 (8 bases). The CDR3 totals 14 residues. CDR1 and CDR2 (germline): DFQATT, SNEGSKA (reference sequence). Trimming left V 4 bases short and J 4 bases short, with 17 bases between. The CDR3 spells CSATRTGGGYEQYF. DNA of the CDR3: TGCAGTGCTACTCGGACAGGCGGGGGGTACGAGCAGTACTTC.

Comment on this clonotype: At one end the junction does not follow the germline gene, possibly because of a read error. The chain couples TRBV24-1 to TRBJ2-3; D is possibly TRBD2 (7 bases). CDR3 length equals 13 residues. Looked up from germline, CDR1 is KGHDR and CDR2 is SFDVKD. CDR3 DNA sequence: TGTGCCCCCAGGGGAGGGGGGCAGGCTACGCAGTATTTT. Protein product: CAPRGGGQATQYF.

The chain is built from TRBV6-1 and TRBJ2-4; 10 bases fit TRBD1. This CDR3 has 17 residues. The V gene end was trimmed by 5 bases and the J gene end by 6 bases; junction bases not matched to a gene: 13. CDR1 is MNHNS, CDR2 SASEGT, per germline. DNA for the CDR3: TGTGCCAGCAGTTTGACAGGGGGCGGGGGCATAAGAAACATTCAGTACTTC. The encoded protein is CASSLTGGGGIRNIQYF.

The table lists this clonotype with many counts. The chain links TRBV3-2 to TRBJ1-1. TRBV3-2 is a pseudogene. This CDR3 region has 11 residues. The CDR3 loop is CASTHLTEAFF. The CDR3 region has the DNA TGTGCCAGCACTCATCTCACTGAAGCTTTCTTT.

This chain joins TRBV25-1 and TRBJ2-5; 7 bases line up with TRBD1. This CDR3 has 14 residues. CDR1 is MGHDK, CDR2 SYGVNS, per germline. Trimming cost V 3 bases and J 4 bases; bases outside gene matches: 5. As DNA, the CDR3 is TGTGCCAGCAGTGACAGGGGGTTTCTAGAGACCCAGTACTTC. Translated, it gives CASSDRGFLETQYF.

This clonotype was seen ten or more times. CDR3 sequence (DNA): TGTGCCAGCAGTTGGCGGGGGATAGACGAGCAGTACTTC. Protein: CASSWRGIDEQYF. The rearrangement uses TRBV6-1 and TRBJ2-7; 7 bases match TRBD2. Germline V lookup: CDR1 MNHNS, CDR2 SASEGT. The CDR3 is made up of 13 amino acids. The V and J ends lost 5 bases and 5 bases, in that order; junction bases with no gene match: 6.

This clonotype was found many times. The chain carries TRBV28 and TRBJ2-1; D remains ambiguous. Trimming shortened V by 6 bases and J by 3 bases, and 18 bases separated the two germline ends. The CDR3 sequence is 16 residues long. CDR1 and CDR2 from the germline V gene are MDHEN and SYDVKM. The CDR3 here is CASSLTPSSIYNEQFF. The CDR3 bases are TGTGCCAGCAGCTTGACTCCTTCGTCGATCTACAATGAGCAGTTCTTC.